The present T cell receptor beta chain was sequenced within a study of blood T cell repertoires in COVID-19. Study at large: From the United States, Italy and Spain came samples of acute and convalescent COVID-19. Nucleic acid was either cDNA or gDNA, and it came from T cells, B-cell-depleted T cells, or PBMCs.

Authors' processing steps: Scientists estimated how many nucleated cells there were by amplifying reference gene primers. Using immunoSEQ multiplex PCR, the repertoire was profiled, and TCRdb retains in-frame clones only, with some absent. The V and J calls and clone size are taken from that table; D and trimming were inferred from the DNA. This sample has hundreds of thousands of clones, with around 88% found just once. Sequenced material: peripheral blood. The clonotype was recovered from a woman aged 30 to 39 who had recovered from COVID-19.

The CDR3 sequence is CASSLVQVRTEAFF. The CDR3 bases are TGTGCCAGCAGCTTGGTCCAGGTTCGTACTGAAGCTTTCTTT. The J gene is TRBJ1-1, the V gene TRBV5-6; D remains unclear. The CDR3 loop spans 14 amino acids. Germline CDR1 SGHDT, CDR2 YYEEEE. Deletions cut 0 bases from V and 5 bases from J, with 11 bases between.